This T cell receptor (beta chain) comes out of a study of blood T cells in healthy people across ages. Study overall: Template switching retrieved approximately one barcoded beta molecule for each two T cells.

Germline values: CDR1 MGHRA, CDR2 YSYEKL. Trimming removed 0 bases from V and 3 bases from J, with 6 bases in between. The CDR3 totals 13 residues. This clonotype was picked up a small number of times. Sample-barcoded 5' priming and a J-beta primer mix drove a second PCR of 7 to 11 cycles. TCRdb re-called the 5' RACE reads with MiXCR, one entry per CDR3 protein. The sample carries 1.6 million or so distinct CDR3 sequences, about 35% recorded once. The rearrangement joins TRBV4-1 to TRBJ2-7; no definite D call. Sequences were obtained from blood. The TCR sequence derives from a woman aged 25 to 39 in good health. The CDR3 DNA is TGCGCCAGCAGCCAAGAAAGGGTCTACGAGCAGTACTTC. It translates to CASSQERVYEQYF.